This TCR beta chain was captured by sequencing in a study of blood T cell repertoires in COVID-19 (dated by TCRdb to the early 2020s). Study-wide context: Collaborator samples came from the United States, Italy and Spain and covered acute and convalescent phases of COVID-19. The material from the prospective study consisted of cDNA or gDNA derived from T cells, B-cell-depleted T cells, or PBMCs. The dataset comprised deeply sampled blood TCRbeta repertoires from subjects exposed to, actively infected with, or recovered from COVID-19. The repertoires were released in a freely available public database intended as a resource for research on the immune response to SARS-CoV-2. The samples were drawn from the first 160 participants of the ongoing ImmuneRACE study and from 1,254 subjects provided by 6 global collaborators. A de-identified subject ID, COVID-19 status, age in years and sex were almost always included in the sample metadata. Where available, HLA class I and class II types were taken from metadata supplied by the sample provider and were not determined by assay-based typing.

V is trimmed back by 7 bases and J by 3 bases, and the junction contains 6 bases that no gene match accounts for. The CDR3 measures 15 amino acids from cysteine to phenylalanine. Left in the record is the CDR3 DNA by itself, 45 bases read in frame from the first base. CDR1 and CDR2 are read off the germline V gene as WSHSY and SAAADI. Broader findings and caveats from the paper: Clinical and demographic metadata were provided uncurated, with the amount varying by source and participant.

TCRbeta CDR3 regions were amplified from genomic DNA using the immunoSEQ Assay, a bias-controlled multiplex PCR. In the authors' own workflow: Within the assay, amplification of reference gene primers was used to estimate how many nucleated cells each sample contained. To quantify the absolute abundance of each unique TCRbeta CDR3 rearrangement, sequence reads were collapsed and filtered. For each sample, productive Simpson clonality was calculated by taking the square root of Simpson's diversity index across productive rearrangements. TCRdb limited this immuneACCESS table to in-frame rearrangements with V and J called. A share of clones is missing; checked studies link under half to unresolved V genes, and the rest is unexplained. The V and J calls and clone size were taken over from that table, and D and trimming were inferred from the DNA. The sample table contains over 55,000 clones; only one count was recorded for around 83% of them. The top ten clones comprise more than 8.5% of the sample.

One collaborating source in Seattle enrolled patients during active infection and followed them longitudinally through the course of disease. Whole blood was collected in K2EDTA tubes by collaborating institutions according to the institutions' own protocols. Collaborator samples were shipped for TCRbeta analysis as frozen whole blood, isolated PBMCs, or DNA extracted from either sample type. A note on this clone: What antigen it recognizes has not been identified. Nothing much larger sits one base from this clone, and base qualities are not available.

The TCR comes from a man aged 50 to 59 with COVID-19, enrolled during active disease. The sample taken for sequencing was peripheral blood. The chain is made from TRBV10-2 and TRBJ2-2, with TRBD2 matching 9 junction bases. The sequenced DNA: TGCGCCAGCAATCCTAGCGGGATAGACACCGGGGAGCTGTTTTTT. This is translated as CASNPSGIDTGELFF.